The clone carrying this T cell receptor (beta chain) has at least ten counts. Its specificity is unknown. Sampling of bone marrow took place during active disease in every patient. This library used roughly 400 ng RNA and molecular barcoded adaptors spanning alpha/delta and beta/gamma chains. TCRdb re-analysed the reads in MiXCR, keeping a single row per CDR3 protein. The table lists tens of thousands of distinct CDR3 sequences, about 19% of them singletons. The germline CDR1 and CDR2 sequences are ENHRY and SYGVKD. V shed 10 bases and J shed 4 bases, with 13 bases lying between them. This CDR3 region has 13 residues. This record belongs to a study of read filtering for tumor transcriptome and immune sequencing. About the study: By R-ISS, stages I, II and III held roughly 8, 15 and 7 patients. Findings and caveats of the study: Compared with RNA-seq, IR-seq gave much higher clonotype depth and reliability.

The source of this sequence is a donor aged 40 or over with multiple myeloma. The rearrangement joins TRBV10-3 to TRBJ2-2; possibly TRBD1 for D (5 bases). Sequencing was performed on a population of CD138-negative cells sorted from bone marrow. The CDR3 region has the DNA TGTGCCACTGGGGCCCCTGGCACCGGGGAGCTGTTTTTT. Its translation is CATGAPGTGELFF.